Sequencing of this T cell receptor beta chain was carried out in a study of cytomegalovirus exposure and HLA in healthy donors. In this sample, this clone turned up once. Its cognate antigen is unknown. Whole-study results and caveats: In a later analysis, the majority of CMV-associated beta chains seemingly showed HLA restriction.

The PCR had 60 Vbeta and 13 Jbeta primers. Some clones are missing from TCRdb's copy, which holds only in-frame ones; the method was immunoSEQ multiplex PCR. This table holds tens of thousands of clones, 75% found once. The ends were cut back, 6 bases at V and 1 base at J, with 9 bases in the middle. The CDR3 is made up of 13 amino acids. Per germline, CDR1 SEHNR and CDR2 FQNEAQ (reference sequence). Sequenced material: PBMCs. The rearrangement uses TRBV7-9 and TRBJ1-1; D gene unclear. This receptor was identified in a woman in her 30s in good health and CMV-seropositive. The DNA for the CDR3 is TGTGCCAGCAGGGCGGCTGGGAACACTGAAGCTTTCTTT. This encodes CASRAAGNTEAFF.